Listed below are T cell receptor beta chains from one sample, sequenced in a study of CD8 T cells in ankylosing spondylitis. TCRdb re-called the 5' RACE reads with MiXCR, one entry per CDR3 protein. The table has 450,000 to 550,000 distinct CDR3 sequences, roughly 5% seen once. Sequenced sample: blood, either unsorted or a sorted T cell fraction (not recorded which). These receptors all stem from a male donor with ankylosing spondylitis. Both conserved end residues are part of each CDR3. The order of the fields is D gene, J gene, V gene, clone size, CDR3 DNA, CDR3 protein. D genes are given only for firm matches. Where a row states a size, it is once, few, many or the class of an expanded clone; other rows omit it.

D gene: NA; J gene: TRBJ2-5; V gene: TRBV27; clone size: many; CDR3 DNA: TGTGCCAGCAGCCCCGTAGGGGGAGAGACCCAGTACTTC; CDR3 protein: CASSPVGGETQYF
D gene: NA; J gene: TRBJ1-1; V gene: TRBV7-9; clone size: many; CDR3 DNA: TGTGCCAGCAGCCAGGTTTTAGTGAACACTGAAGCTTTCTTT; CDR3 protein: CASSQVLVNTEAFF
D gene: NA; J gene: TRBJ1-1; V gene: TRBV12-3/TRBV12-4; clone size: many; CDR3 DNA: TGTGCCAGCAGTCTCACTCAGGGGACTGAAGCTTTCTTT; CDR3 protein: CASSLTQGTEAFF
D gene: NA; J gene: TRBJ1-4; V gene: TRBV20-1; clone size: many; CDR3 DNA: TGCAGTGCTAAAAGAGAGGTTAATGAAAAACTGTTTTTT; CDR3 protein: CSAKREVNEKLFF
D gene: NA; J gene: TRBJ1-5; V gene: TRBV20-1; clone size: NA; CDR3 DNA: TGCAGTGCTAGAGACCCCCGGCAGTATAGCAATCAGCCCCAGCATTTT; CDR3 protein: CSARDPRQYSNQPQHF
D gene: TRBD2; J gene: TRBJ2-1; V gene: TRBV7-9; clone size: many; CDR3 DNA: TGTGCCAGCAGCCTGGTACTAGCGGGTAATGAGCAGTTCTTC; CDR3 protein: CASSLVLAGNEQFF
D gene: NA; J gene: TRBJ2-2; V gene: TRBV7-3; clone size: many; CDR3 DNA: TGTGCCAGCAGTTATCTCGCCCCATGGACAGCGAACACCGGGGAGCTGTTTTTT; CDR3 protein: CASSYLAPWTANTGELFF
D gene: TRBD1; J gene: TRBJ2-2; V gene: TRBV5-1; clone size: many; CDR3 DNA: TGCGCCAGCAGCCGGACAGGGGGCCGAGAAGGGGAGCTGTTTTTT; CDR3 protein: CASSRTGGREGELFF
D gene: TRBD1; J gene: TRBJ1-2; V gene: TRBV20-1; clone size: many; CDR3 DNA: TGCAGTGCTAGAGTGGTAGGACAGGGCTATGGCTACACCTTC; CDR3 protein: CSARVVGQGYGYTF
D gene: NA; J gene: TRBJ2-6; V gene: TRBV4-3; clone size: NA; CDR3 DNA: TGCGCCAGCAGCCAAACGACCCGACTCTCTGGGGCCAACGTCCTGACTTTC; CDR3 protein: CASSQTTRLSGANVLTF
D gene: NA; J gene: TRBJ2-3; V gene: TRBV18; clone size: NA; CDR3 DNA: TGTGCCAGCTCACCAACCGTCTTACAAGATACGCAGTATTTT; CDR3 protein: CASSPTVLQDTQYF
D gene: NA; J gene: TRBJ1-1; V gene: TRBV2; clone size: many; CDR3 DNA: TGTGCCAGCAGGGGCATGGTGAACACTGAAGCTTTCTTT; CDR3 protein: CASRGMVNTEAFF
D gene: NA; J gene: TRBJ1-2; V gene: TRBV6-1; clone size: many; CDR3 DNA: TGTGCCAGCAGTGAAGCGACGGGGGGGACTGGTGGCTACACCTTC; CDR3 protein: CASSEATGGTGGYTF
D gene: NA; J gene: TRBJ1-2; V gene: TRBV29-1; clone size: many; CDR3 DNA: TGCAGCGCTGGTGGCTACACCTTC; CDR3 protein: CSAGGYTF
D gene: TRBD1; J gene: TRBJ2-4; V gene: TRBV13; clone size: many; CDR3 DNA: TGTGCCAGCAGCTTAAAGGGACAGACCAAAAACATTCAGTACTTC; CDR3 protein: CASSLKGQTKNIQYF
D gene: NA; J gene: TRBJ2-5; V gene: TRBV5-4; clone size: few; CDR3 DNA: TGTGCCAGCAGCCCCCGCCCCCGTCAAGAGACCCAGTACTTC; CDR3 protein: CASSPRPRQETQYF
D gene: TRBD1; J gene: TRBJ1-2; V gene: TRBV4-3; clone size: many; CDR3 DNA: TGCGCCAGCAGCCAAGAATACAGGGGTGGAGGCTACACCTTC; CDR3 protein: CASSQEYRGGGYTF
D gene: TRBD1; J gene: TRBJ2-2; V gene: TRBV5-1; clone size: NA; CDR3 DNA: TGCGCCAGCTGTCGGGTCCGGGACAGTGATAGAACCGGGGAGCTGTTTTTT; CDR3 protein: CASCRVRDSDRTGELFF
D gene: NA; J gene: TRBJ2-1; V gene: TRBV12-3/TRBV12-4; clone size: many; CDR3 DNA: TGTGCCAGCAGTTTAAGAGGATTTGAGCAGTTCTTC; CDR3 protein: CASSLRGFEQFF
D gene: TRBD2; J gene: TRBJ2-5; V gene: TRBV10-3; clone size: many; CDR3 DNA: TGTGCCATCAATAATTGGGGGGGCCAAGAGACCCAGTACTTC; CDR3 protein: CAINNWGGQETQYF
D gene: TRBD1; J gene: TRBJ2-5; V gene: TRBV10-3; clone size: many; CDR3 DNA: TGTGCCATCAAAGGGACAGGGGGAGAGACCCAGTACTTC; CDR3 protein: CAIKGTGGETQYF
D gene: NA; J gene: TRBJ1-1; V gene: TRBV29-1; clone size: many; CDR3 DNA: TGCAGCCTTGGGGGTGGGAACACTGAAGCTTTCTTT; CDR3 protein: CSLGGGNTEAFF
D gene: NA; J gene: TRBJ2-5; V gene: TRBV15; clone size: few; CDR3 DNA: TGTGCCACCAGAAGGGGCCTCCGGGGCCAAGAGACCCAGTACTTC; CDR3 protein: CATRRGLRGQETQYF
D gene: TRBD1; J gene: TRBJ1-2; V gene: TRBV5-6; clone size: many; CDR3 DNA: TGTGCCAGCAGCCCTCCGGGACAGGGGGTACATGGCTACACCTTC; CDR3 protein: CASSPPGQGVHGYTF
D gene: NA; J gene: TRBJ2-7; V gene: TRBV5-1; clone size: NA; CDR3 DNA: TGCGCCAGCAGCTTGGATATCGGTTCCTACGAGCAGTACTTC; CDR3 protein: CASSLDIGSYEQYF
D gene: TRBD2; J gene: TRBJ2-3; V gene: TRBV12-5; clone size: few; CDR3 DNA: TGTGCTAGTGGATCGACTAGCGGCCCCACAGATACGCAGTATTTT; CDR3 protein: CASGSTSGPTDTQYF
D gene: NA; J gene: TRBJ2-5; V gene: TRBV5-1; clone size: many; CDR3 DNA: TGCGCCAGCAGCTCTGGGACACTCCAAGAGACCCAGTACTTC; CDR3 protein: CASSSGTLQETQYF
D gene: TRBD1; J gene: TRBJ2-1; V gene: TRBV27; clone size: many; CDR3 DNA: TGTGCCAGCAGTTTATCAACCAGGACAGGGGGATTTTACAATGAGCAGTTCTTC; CDR3 protein: CASSLSTRTGGFYNEQFF
D gene: NA; J gene: TRBJ2-2; V gene: TRBV4-3; clone size: NA; CDR3 DNA: TGCGCCAGCAGCACCCAGGGTAACGGGGAGCTGTTTTTT; CDR3 protein: CASSTQGNGELFF
D gene: TRBD1; J gene: TRBJ1-4; V gene: TRBV6-1; clone size: few; CDR3 DNA: TGTGCCAGCAGTCGACAGGGGACCGGCGAAAAACTGTTTTTT; CDR3 protein: CASSRQGTGEKLFF
D gene: NA; J gene: TRBJ1-2; V gene: TRBV29-1; clone size: many; CDR3 DNA: TGCAGCGTTGGGACAACCGGCGACTATGGCTACACCTTC; CDR3 protein: CSVGTTGDYGYTF